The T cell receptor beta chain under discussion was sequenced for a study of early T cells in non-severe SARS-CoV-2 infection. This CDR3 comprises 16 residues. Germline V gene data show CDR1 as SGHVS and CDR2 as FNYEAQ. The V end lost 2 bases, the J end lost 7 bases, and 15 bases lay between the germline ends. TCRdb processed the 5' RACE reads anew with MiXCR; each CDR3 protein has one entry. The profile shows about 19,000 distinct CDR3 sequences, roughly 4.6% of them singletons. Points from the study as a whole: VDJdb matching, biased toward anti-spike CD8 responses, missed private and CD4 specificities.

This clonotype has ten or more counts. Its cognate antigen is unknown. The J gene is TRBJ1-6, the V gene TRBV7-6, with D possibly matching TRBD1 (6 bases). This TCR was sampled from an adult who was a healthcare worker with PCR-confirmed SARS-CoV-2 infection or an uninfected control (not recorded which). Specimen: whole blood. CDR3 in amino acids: CASSLYDDRRNSPLHF. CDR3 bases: TGTGCCAGCAGCTTATACGATGACAGGAGAAATTCACCCCTCCACTTT.